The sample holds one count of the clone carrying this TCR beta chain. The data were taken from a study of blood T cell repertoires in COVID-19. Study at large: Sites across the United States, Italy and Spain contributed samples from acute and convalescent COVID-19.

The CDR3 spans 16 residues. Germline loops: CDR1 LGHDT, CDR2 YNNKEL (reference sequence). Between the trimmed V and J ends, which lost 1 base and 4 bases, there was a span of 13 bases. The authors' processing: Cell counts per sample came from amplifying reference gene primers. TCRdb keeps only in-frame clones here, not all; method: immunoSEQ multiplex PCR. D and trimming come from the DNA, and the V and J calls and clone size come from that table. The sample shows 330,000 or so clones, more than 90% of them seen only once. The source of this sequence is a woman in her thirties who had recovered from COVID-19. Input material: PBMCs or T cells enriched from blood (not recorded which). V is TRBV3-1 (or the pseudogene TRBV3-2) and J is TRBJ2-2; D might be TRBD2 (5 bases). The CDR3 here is CASSQVPGVGTGELFF. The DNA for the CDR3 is TGTGCCAGCAGCCAAGTCCCCGGGGTCGGCACCGGGGAGCTGTTTTTT.